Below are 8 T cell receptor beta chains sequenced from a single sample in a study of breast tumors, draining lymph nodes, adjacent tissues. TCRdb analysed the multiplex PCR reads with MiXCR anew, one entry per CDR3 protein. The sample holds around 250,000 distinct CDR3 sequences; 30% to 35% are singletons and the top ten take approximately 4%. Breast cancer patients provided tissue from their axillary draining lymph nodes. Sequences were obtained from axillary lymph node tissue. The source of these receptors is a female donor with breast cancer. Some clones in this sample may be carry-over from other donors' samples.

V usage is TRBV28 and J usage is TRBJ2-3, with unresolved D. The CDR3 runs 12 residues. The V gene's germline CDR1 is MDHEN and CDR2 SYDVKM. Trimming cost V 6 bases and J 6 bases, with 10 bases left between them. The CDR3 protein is CASSMSPDTQYF. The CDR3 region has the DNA TGTGCCAGCAGCATGTCCCCTGATACGCAGTATTTT.

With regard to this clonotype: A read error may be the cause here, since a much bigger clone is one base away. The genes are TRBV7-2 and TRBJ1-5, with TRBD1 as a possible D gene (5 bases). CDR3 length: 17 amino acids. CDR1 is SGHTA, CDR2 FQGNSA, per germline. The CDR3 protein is CASSLINLGTSNRPQHF. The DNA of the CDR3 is TGTGCCAGCAGCTTAATAAATTTGGGGACCAGCAATCGGCCCCAGCATTTT. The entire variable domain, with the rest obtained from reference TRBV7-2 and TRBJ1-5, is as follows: GAGVSQSPSNKVTEKGKDVELRCDPISGHTALYWYRQSLGQGLEFLIYFQGNSAPDKSGLPSDRFSAERTGGSVSTLTIQRTQQEDSAVYLCASSLINLGTSNRPQHFGDGTRLSIL.

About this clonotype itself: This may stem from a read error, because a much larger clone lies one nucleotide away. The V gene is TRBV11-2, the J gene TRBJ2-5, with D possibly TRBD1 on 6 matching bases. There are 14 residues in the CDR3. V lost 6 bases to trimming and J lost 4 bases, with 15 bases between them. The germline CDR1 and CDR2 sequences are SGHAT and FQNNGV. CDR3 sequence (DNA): TGTGCCAGCAGTCAAGGGGGTAGGCCAGAGACCCAGTACTTC. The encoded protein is CASSQGGRPETQYF.

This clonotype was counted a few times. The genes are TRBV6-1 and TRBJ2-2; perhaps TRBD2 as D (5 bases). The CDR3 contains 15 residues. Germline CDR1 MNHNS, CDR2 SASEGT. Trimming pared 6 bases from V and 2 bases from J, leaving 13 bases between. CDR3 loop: CASRTGGPNTGELFF. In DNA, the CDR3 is TGTGCCAGCAGGACCGGAGGACCAAACACCGGGGAGCTGTTTTTT.

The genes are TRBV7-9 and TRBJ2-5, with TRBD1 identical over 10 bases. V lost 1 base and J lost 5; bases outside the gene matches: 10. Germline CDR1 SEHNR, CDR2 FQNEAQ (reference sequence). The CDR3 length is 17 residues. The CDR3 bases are TGTGCCAGCAGCTTAGTAGGGGGAGGGACAGGGGACGAGACCCAGTACTTC. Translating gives CASSLVGGGTGDETQYF. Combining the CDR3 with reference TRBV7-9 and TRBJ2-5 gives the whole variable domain DTGVSQNPRHKITKRGQNVTFRCDPISEHNRLYWYRQTLGQGPEFLTYFQNEAQLEKSRLLSDRFSAERPKGSFSTLEIQRTEQGDSAMYLCASSLVGGGTGDETQYFGPGTRLLVL.

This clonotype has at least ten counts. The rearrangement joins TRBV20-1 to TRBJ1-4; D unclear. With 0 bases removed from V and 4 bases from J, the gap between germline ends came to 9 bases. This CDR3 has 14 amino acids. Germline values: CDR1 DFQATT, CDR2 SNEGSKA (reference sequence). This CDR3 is CSAREVRSNEKLFF. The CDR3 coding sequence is TGCAGTGCTAGAGAGGTCAGGAGTAATGAAAAACTGTTTTTT.

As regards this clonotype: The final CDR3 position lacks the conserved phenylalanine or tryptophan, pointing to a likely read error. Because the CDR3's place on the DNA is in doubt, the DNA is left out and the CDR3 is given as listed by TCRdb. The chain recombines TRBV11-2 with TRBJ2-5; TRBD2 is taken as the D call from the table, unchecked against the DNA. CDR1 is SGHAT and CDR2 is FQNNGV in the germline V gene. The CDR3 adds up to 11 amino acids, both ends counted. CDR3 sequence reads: CASSLGPGLAG.

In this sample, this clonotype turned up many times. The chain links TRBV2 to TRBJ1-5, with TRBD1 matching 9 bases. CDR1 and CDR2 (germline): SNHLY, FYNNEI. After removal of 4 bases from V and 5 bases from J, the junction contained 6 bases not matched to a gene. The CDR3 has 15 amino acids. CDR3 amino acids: CASSGDRATYQPQHF. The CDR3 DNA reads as TGTGCCAGCAGTGGGGACAGGGCGACTTATCAGCCCCAGCATTTT.